This T cell receptor beta chain was retrieved from a study of tumor-infiltrating lymphocytes in primary liver carcinoma. Study summary: Among the tumors, stages were T1-T3 N0M0 and sizes about 4 to 10 cm. General observations from the study: Lower overlap was observed for tumor-adjacent and tumor-blood pairs relative to tumor region pairs. Tumor top-250-clone fractions significantly exceeded those of blood (p = 0.039).

The CDR3 has 13 residues. Germline lookup yields CDR1 MNHNY and CDR2 SVGAGI (reference sequence). A constant-region primer primed TCR beta cDNA synthesis from 400 to 550 ng of total RNA. Slightly modified ARM-PCR, run as three nested multiplex PCR rounds, produced the TCR beta libraries. Amplification in the first two PCR rounds was performed using TRBV1-TRBV30 forward primers and a C-beta reverse primer for around 9 cycles each. Each CDR3 protein gets one entry after TCRdb re-called the multiplex PCR reads with MiXCR. The table lists about 200,000 distinct CDR3 sequences, less than 75% of them singletons. With regard to this clonotype: The antigen is not known. An end of the junction differs from the germline gene, which may be a read error.

It was unsorted whole blood that yielded blood RNA, and germline DNA was also extracted. This chain connects TRBV6-6 to TRBJ2-1; D call uncertain. Sequenced: peripheral blood. The source of this sequence is an older woman with primary liver carcinoma and hepatitis B virus infection. The CDR3 loop is CGSMELSYNEQFF. CDR3 bases: TGTGGCAGCATGGAACTATCCTACAATGAGCAGTTCTTC.